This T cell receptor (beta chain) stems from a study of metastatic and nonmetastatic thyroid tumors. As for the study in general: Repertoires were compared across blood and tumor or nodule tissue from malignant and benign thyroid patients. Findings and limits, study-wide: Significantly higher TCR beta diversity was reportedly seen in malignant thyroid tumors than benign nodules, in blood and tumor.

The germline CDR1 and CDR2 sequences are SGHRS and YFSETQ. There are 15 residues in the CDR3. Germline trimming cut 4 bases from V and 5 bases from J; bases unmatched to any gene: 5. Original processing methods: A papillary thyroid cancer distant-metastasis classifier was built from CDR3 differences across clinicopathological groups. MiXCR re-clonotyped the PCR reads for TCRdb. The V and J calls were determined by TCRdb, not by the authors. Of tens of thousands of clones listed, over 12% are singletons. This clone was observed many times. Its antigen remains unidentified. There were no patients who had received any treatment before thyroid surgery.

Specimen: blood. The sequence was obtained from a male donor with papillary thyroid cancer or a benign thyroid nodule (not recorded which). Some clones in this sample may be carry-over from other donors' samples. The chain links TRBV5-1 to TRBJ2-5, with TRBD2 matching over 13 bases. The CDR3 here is CASSRTSGRDETQYF. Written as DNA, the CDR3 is TGCGCCAGCAGCAGGACTAGCGGGAGAGATGAGACCCAGTACTTC.